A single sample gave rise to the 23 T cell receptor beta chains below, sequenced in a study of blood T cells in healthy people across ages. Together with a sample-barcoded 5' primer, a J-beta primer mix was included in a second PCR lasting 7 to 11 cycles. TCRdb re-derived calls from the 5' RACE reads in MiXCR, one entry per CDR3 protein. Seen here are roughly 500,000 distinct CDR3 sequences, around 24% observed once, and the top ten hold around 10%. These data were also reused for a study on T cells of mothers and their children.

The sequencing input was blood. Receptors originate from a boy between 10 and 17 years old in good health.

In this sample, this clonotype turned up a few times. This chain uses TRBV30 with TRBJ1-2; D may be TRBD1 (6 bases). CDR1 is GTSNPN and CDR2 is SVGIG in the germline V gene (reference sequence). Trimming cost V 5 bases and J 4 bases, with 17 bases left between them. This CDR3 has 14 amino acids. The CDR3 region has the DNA TGTGCCTGGGTGAGCACAGGGAAGGCCTATGGCTACACCTTC. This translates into CAWVSTGKAYGYTF.

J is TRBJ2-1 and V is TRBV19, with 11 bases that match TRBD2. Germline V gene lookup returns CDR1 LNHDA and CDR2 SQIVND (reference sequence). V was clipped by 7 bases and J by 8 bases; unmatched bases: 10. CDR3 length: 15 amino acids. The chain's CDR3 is CASTTSGGLSDEQFF. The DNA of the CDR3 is TGTGCCAGTACCACTAGCGGGGGCCTTTCTGATGAGCAGTTCTTC.

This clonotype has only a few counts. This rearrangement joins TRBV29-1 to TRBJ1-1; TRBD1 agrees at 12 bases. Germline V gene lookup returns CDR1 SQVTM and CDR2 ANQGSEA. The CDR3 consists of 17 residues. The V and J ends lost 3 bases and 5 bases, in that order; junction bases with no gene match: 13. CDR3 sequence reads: CSVELGTGGGERTEAFF. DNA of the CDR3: TGCAGCGTTGAGTTGGGGACAGGGGGCGGAGAGAGGACTGAAGCTTTCTTT.

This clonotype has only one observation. The CDR3 protein is CASSSEGPGYGYTF. CDR3 sequence (DNA): TGTGCCAGCAGTTCGGAGGGCCCGGGATATGGCTACACCTTC. J is TRBJ1-2 and V is TRBV12-3 or TRBV12-4, with no clear D. The germline V and J ends were trimmed by 4 bases and 5 bases, with 14 bases remaining between them. The CDR3 sequence is 14 residues long.

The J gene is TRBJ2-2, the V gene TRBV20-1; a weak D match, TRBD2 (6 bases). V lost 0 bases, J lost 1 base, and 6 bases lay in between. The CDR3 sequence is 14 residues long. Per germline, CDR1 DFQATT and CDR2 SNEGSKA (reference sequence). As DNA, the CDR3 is TGCAGTGCTAGAGAAGCGGGGAACACCGGGGAGCTGTTTTTT. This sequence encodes CSAREAGNTGELFF.

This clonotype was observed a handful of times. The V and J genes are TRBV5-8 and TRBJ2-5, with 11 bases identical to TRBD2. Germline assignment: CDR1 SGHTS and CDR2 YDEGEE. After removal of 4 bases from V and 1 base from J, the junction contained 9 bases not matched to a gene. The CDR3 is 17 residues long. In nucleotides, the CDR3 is TGTGCCAGCAGCCCCGGGGCTAGCGGGAGGTCCCAAGAGACCCAGTACTTC. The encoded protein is CASSPGASGRSQETQYF.

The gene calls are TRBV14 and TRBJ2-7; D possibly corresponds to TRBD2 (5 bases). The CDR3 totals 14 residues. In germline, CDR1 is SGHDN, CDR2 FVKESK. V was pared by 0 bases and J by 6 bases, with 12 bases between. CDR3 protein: CASSQDLALAEQYF. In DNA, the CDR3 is TGTGCCAGCAGCCAAGATCTAGCTTTGGCCGAGCAGTACTTC.

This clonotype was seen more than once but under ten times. CDR3 sequence: CASSSGLAGVEETQYF. The CDR3 nucleotides read TGTGCCAGCAGCTCGGGACTAGCGGGGGTTGAAGAGACCCAGTACTTC. The chain is built from TRBV5-8 and TRBJ2-5; 14 nucleotides agree with TRBD2. V lost 3 bases to trimming and J lost 3 bases; unmatched junction nucleotides: 4. This CDR3 has 16 residues. Germline-derived CDR1 and CDR2 are SGHTS and YDEGEE. The full variable domain, with the rest looked up from reference TRBV5-8 and TRBJ2-5, is EAGVTQSPTHLIKTRGQQATLRCSPISGHTSVYWYQQALGLGLQFLLWYDEGEERNRGNFPPRFSGRQFPNYSSELNVNALELEDSALYLCASSSGLAGVEETQYFGPGTRLLVL.

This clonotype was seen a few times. DNA of the CDR3: TGCAGTGCTGGGACAGGGAGGCCCCAGCATTTT. Translation: CSAGTGRPQHF. The chain couples TRBV20-1 to TRBJ1-5; 9 nucleotides line up with TRBD1. J gave up 9 bases and V 5 bases, and 2 bases lay outside the gene matches. The germline V gene has CDR1 DFQATT and CDR2 SNEGSKA (reference sequence). This CDR3 spans 11 amino acids.

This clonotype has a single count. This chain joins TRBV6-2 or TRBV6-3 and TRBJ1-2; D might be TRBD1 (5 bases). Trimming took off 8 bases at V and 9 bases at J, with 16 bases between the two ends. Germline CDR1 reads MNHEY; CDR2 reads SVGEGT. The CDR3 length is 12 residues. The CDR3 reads CASPLGGRCYTF. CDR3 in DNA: TGTGCCAGCCCCCTGGGGGGTCGGTGCTACACCTTC.

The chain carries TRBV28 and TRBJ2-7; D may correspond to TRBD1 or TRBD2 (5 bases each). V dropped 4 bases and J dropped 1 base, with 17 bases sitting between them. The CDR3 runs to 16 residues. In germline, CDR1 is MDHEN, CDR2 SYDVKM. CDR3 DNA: TGTGCCAGCAGTTCCCAATCTCGGGGCGGGTCCTACGAGCAGTACTTC. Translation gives CASSSQSRGGSYEQYF. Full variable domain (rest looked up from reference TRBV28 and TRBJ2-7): DVKVTQSSRYLVKRTGEKVFLECVQDMDHENMFWYRQDPGLGLRLIYFSYDVKMKEKGDIPEGYSVSREKKERFSLILESASTNQTSMYLCASSSQSRGGSYEQYFGPGTRLTVT.

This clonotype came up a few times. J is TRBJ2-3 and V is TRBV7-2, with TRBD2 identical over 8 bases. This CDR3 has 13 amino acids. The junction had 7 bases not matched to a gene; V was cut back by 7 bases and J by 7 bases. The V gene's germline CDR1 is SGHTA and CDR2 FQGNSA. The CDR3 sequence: CASTGAGGNTQYF. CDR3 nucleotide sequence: TGTGCCAGCACCGGGGCGGGAGGAAATACGCAGTATTTT.

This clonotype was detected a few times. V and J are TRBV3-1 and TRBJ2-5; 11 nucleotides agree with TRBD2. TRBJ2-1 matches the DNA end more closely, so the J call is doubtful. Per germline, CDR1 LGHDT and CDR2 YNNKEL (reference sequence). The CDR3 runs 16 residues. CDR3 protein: CASSQITSGSGDEQFF. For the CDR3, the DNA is TGTGCCAGCAGTCAAATTACTAGCGGGAGCGGGGATGAGCAGTTCTTC.

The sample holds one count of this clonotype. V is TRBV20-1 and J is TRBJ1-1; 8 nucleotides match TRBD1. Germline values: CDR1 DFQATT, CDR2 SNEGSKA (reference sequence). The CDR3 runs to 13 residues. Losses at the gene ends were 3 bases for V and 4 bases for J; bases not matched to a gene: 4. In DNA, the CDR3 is TGCAGTGCTAGGAGACAGGGGAGCACTGAAGCTTTCTTT. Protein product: CSARRQGSTEAFF.

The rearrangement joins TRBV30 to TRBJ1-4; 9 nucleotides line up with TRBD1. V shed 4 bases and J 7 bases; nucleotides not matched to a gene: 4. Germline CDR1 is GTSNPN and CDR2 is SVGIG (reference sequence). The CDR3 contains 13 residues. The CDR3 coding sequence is TGTGCCTGGAATACAGGGGGCGTTGAAAAACTGTTTTTT. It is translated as CAWNTGGVEKLFF.

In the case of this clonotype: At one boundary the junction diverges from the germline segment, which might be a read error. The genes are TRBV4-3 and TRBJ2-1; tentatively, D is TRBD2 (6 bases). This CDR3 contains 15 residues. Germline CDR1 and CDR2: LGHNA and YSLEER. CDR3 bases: TGCGCCAGCAGCCAGACGTTGGTGGGGCGGGATGAGCATTTCTTC. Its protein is CASSQTLVGRDEHFF.

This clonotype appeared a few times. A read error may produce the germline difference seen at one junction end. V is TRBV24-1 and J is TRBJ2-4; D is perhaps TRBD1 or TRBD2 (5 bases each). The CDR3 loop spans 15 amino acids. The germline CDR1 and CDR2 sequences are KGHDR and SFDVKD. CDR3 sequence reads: CATSDLRDGKNVQYF. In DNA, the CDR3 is TGTGCCACCAGTGATTTGCGGGACGGGAAAAACGTTCAGTACTTC.

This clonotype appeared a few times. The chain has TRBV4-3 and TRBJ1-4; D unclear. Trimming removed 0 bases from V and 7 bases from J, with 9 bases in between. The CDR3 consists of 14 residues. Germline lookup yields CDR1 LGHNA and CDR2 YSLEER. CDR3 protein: CASSQDIRVEKLFF. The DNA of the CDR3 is TGCGCCAGCAGCCAAGACATACGGGTTGAAAAACTGTTTTTT.

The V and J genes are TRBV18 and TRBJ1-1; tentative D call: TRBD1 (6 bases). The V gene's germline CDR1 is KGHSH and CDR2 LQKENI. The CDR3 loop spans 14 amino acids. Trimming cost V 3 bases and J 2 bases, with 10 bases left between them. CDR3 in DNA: TGTGCCAGCTCACCGGTGGGGGCCAACACTGAAGCTTTCTTT. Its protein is CASSPVGANTEAFF.

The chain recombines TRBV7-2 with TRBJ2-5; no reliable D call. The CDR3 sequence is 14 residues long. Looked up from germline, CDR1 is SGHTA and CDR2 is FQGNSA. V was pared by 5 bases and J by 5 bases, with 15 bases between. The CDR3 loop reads CASSPRSGVETQYF. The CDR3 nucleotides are TGTGCCAGCAGCCCTCGTTCGGGCGTCGAGACCCAGTACTTC.

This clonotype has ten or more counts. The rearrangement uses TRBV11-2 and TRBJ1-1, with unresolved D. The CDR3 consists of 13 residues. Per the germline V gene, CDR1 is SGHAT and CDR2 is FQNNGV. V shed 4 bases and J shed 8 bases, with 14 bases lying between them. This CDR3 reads CASSYTTDGEAFF. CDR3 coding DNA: TGTGCCAGCAGCTACACGACGGACGGGGAAGCTTTCTTT.

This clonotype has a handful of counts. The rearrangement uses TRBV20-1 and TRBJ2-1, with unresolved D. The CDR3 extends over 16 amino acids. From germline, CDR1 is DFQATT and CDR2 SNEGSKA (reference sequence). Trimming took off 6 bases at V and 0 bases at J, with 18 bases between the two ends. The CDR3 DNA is TGCAGTGCCTCCACCAATCGGGCGAGCTCCTACAATGAGCAGTTCTTC. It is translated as CSASTNRASSYNEQFF.

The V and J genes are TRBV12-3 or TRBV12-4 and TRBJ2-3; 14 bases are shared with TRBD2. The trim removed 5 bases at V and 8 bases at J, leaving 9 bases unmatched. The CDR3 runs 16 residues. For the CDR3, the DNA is TGTGCCAGCAGTATTGGGACTAGCGGGAGTTTCGGTACGCAGTATTTT. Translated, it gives CASSIGTSGSFGTQYF.